The 27 T cell receptor beta chains presented below share a single source sample, sequenced in a study of cytomegalovirus exposure and HLA in healthy donors. 60 Vbeta and 13 Jbeta primers were used in PCR. Libraries were prepared by immunoSEQ multiplex PCR; TCRdb keeps only in-frame clonotypes and omits some of them. The sample has about 220,000 clones; approximately 80% are singletons. The sequencing input was PBMCs. These receptors originate from a boy younger than 10 in good health and CMV-seronegative.

The genes are TRBV9 and TRBJ2-3, with 13 bases that match TRBD2. The CDR3 sequence is 16 residues long. V shed 4 bases, J shed 3 bases, and the junction held 5 bases outside the gene matches. Germline-derived CDR1 and CDR2 are SGDLS and YYNGEE. Written as DNA, the CDR3 is TGTGCCAGCAGCCTCCGACTAGCGGGGGGTACAGATACGCAGTATTTT. Residues: CASSLRLAGGTDTQYF.

The chain recombines TRBV2 with TRBJ1-2, with no clear D. The CDR3 sequence is 14 residues long. Trimming pared 3 bases from V and 0 bases from J, leaving 8 bases between. Germline V gene lookup returns CDR1 SNHLY and CDR2 FYNNEI. CDR3 protein: CASSEGSPNYGYTF. The CDR3 DNA is TGTGCCAGCAGTGAGGGCAGCCCTAACTATGGCTACACCTTC.

This clone was counted a single time. The V gene is TRBV19, the J gene TRBJ2-5; D is undetermined. The V end lost 2 bases, the J end lost 1 base, and 5 bases lay between the germline ends. The CDR3 contains 13 residues. Germline values: CDR1 LNHDA, CDR2 SQIVND (reference sequence). The CDR3, as DNA: TGTGCCAGTAGTATATCGTTCCAAGAGACCCAGTACTTC. This translates into CASSISFQETQYF. Full variable domain (missing parts from reference TRBV19 and TRBJ2-5): DGGITQSPKYLFRKEGQNVTLSCEQNLNHDAMYWYRQDPGQGLRLIYYSQIVNDFQKGDIAEGYSVSREKKESFPLTVTSAQKNPTAFYLCASSISFQETQYFGPGTRLLVL.

V usage is TRBV19 and J usage is TRBJ2-6; TRBD2 matches at 7 bases. J gave up 2 bases and V 5 bases, and 6 bases lay outside the gene matches. Per germline, CDR1 LNHDA and CDR2 SQIVND (reference sequence). CDR3 size: 16 residues. The CDR3 bases are TGTGCCAGTAGTCCCCTGGGGGGGACTGGGGCCAACGTCCTGACTTTC. It specifies CASSPLGGTGANVLTF.

This chain uses TRBV11-2 with TRBJ1-2, with D unclear. The CDR3 is made up of 15 amino acids. Trimming left V 0 bases short and J 8 bases short, with 16 bases between. Germline-derived CDR1 and CDR2 are SGHAT and FQNNGV. The CDR3: CASSLDGETRYGYTF. The CDR3 nucleotides are TGTGCCAGCAGCTTAGATGGGGAGACGAGATACGGCTACACCTTC. The whole variable domain, remainder taken from reference TRBV11-2 and TRBJ1-2, is EAGVAQSPRYKIIEKRQSVAFWCNPISGHATLYWYQQILGQGPKLLIQFQNNGVVDDSQLPKDRFSAERLKGVDSTLKIQPAKLEDSAVYLCASSLDGETRYGYTFGSGTRLTVV.

V and J are TRBV9 and TRBJ1-2; possible D gene TRBD1, 6 bases. Per the germline V gene, CDR1 is SGDLS and CDR2 is YYNGEE. The CDR3 has 16 residues. Trimming stripped 7 bases from V and 3 bases from J, with 22 bases between. The chain's CDR3 is CASRRGAQGIHYGYTF. The CDR3, as DNA: TGTGCCAGCCGGCGGGGGGCACAAGGTATCCACTATGGCTACACCTTC.

Comments on this clone: Germline and junction disagree at one end, which may indicate a read error. V and J are TRBV5-6 and TRBJ1-3, with 7 bases fitting TRBD1. The CDR3 sequence is 17 residues long. Germline CDR1 SGHDT, CDR2 YYEEEE. CDR3 DNA sequence: TGTGCCAGCAGCTTGGGAGGGGGCAGTTACTCTGGAAACACCGTATATTTT. Its translation: CASSLGGGSYSGNTVYF. Using reference TRBV5-6 and TRBJ1-3 for the parts outside the CDR3, the full variable domain is DAGVTQSPTHLIKTRGQQVTLRCSPKSGHDTVSWYQQALGQGPQFIFQYYEEEERQRGNFPDRFSGHQFPNYSSELNVNALLLGDSALYLCASSLGGGSYSGNTVYFGEGSWLTVV.

As to this clone: The sample contains more than one DNA sequence encoding this CDR3. V gene TRBV7-9 combines with J gene TRBJ1-6, with 7 bases fitting TRBD1. Germline assignment: CDR1 SEHNR and CDR2 FQNEAQ (reference sequence). This CDR3 is built from 14 residues. Trimming at V came to 5 bases and at J to 7 bases, leaving 5 bases not matched to a gene. The chain's CDR3 is CASSPAGGNSPLHF. CDR3 coding DNA: TGTGCCAGCAGCCCGGCAGGGGGGAATTCACCCCTCCACTTT. The full variable domain, completed using reference TRBV7-9 and TRBJ1-6, is DTGVSQNPRHKITKRGQNVTFRCDPISEHNRLYWYRQTLGQGPEFLTYFQNEAQLEKSRLLSDRFSAERPKGSFSTLEIQRTEQGDSAMYLCASSPAGGNSPLHFGNGTRLTVT.

This clone showed up just a few times. V gene TRBV6-6 combines with J gene TRBJ2-7; TRBD2 agrees at 11 bases. The junction had 9 bases not matched to a gene; V was cut back by 6 bases and J by 5 bases. Germline values: CDR1 MNHNY, CDR2 SVGAGI (reference sequence). The CDR3 runs to 15 residues. The CDR3 protein is CASSQTSGIIHEQYF. In DNA form, the CDR3 reads TGTGCCAGCAGCCAGACTAGCGGGATCATCCACGAGCAGTACTTC.

The table lists this clone with a count of one. The rearrangement joins TRBV7-9 to TRBJ2-5; tentatively, D is TRBD2 (5 bases). Trimming shortened V by 5 bases and J by 0 bases, and 10 bases separated the two germline ends. Germline V gene data show CDR1 as SEHNR and CDR2 as FQNEAQ (reference sequence). This CDR3 spans 14 amino acids. The DNA for the CDR3 is TGTGCCAGCAGCCGAAGGACTGACCAAGAGACCCAGTACTTC. Translated: CASSRRTDQETQYF.

V gene TRBV2 combines with J gene TRBJ2-1; 9 positions agree with TRBD1. Per the germline V gene, CDR1 is SNHLY and CDR2 is FYNNEI. This CDR3 spans 13 amino acids. Trimming took 8 bases from V and 9 from J; bases not matched to a gene: 8. The CDR3 sequence is CASRDRVGGEQFF. The DNA for the CDR3 is TGTGCCAGCCGGGACAGGGTTGGGGGTGAGCAGTTCTTC.

This clone was seen just once. The CDR3 DNA follows: TGTGCCAGCAGCCAAGGAGGGACAGGCTCCTACGAGCAGTACTTC. It codes for CASSQGGTGSYEQYF. The chain uses TRBV4-2 and TRBJ2-7; 8 bases map to TRBD1. Germline loops: CDR1 LGHNA, CDR2 YNFKEQ. The CDR3 runs to 15 residues. V dropped 1 base and J dropped 0; count of bases not matched to a gene: 2.

V and J are TRBV4-1 and TRBJ2-1; 10 positions agree with TRBD2. This CDR3 has 16 residues. Per germline, CDR1 MGHRA and CDR2 YSYEKL. The trim removed 5 bases at V and 8 bases at J, leaving 12 bases unmatched. The CDR3 DNA follows: TGCGCCAGCAGCAAAGCGGGAGGGCCCAATACTGATGAGCAGTTCTTC. Its protein is CASSKAGGPNTDEQFF.

The chain carries TRBV29-1 and TRBJ2-3, with D tentatively TRBD1 (6 bases). The CDR3 contains 13 residues. Trimming stripped 7 bases from V and 2 bases from J, with 13 bases between. Germline assignment: CDR1 SQVTM and CDR2 ANQGSEA. The CDR3 loop is CSAKGEPTDTQYF. As DNA, the CDR3 is TGCAGCGCCAAGGGGGAACCCACAGATACGCAGTATTTT.

V gene TRBV19 combines with J gene TRBJ2-3; 8 bases map to TRBD2. The trim removed 5 bases at V and 6 bases at J, leaving 10 bases unmatched. This CDR3 has 15 amino acids. The germline CDR1 and CDR2 sequences are LNHDA and SQIVND (reference sequence). In nucleotides, the CDR3 is TGTGCCAGTAGTTCGGGAGGGCCTATCTCGGATACGCAGTATTTT. This sequence encodes CASSSGGPISDTQYF.

The V gene is TRBV7-9, the J gene TRBJ2-3, with 7 bases matching TRBD2. The CDR3 has 16 residues. With 2 bases clipped from V and 2 bases from J, the junction kept 7 bases outside the gene matches. Germline values: CDR1 SEHNR, CDR2 FQNEAQ (reference sequence). This CDR3 is CASSLRLGDYTDTQYF. The CDR3 nucleotides are TGTGCCAGCAGCTTACGGTTGGGGGACTACACAGATACGCAGTATTTT.

This clone was picked up one time. The V gene is TRBV19, the J gene TRBJ1-2, with 9 positions matching TRBD1. The V gene end was trimmed by 4 bases and the J gene end by 5 bases; junction bases not matched to a gene: 2. In germline, CDR1 is LNHDA, CDR2 SQIVND (reference sequence). The CDR3 length is 13 residues. The CDR3 DNA follows: TGTGCCAGTAGTAAACAGGGGGCGTATGGCTACACCTTC. Translation gives CASSKQGAYGYTF.

This chain connects TRBV7-9 to TRBJ1-6, with D possibly matching TRBD1 (5 bases). V lost 4 bases, J lost 13 bases, and 14 bases lay in between. The CDR3 length is 13 residues. Germline CDR1 and CDR2: SEHNR and FQNEAQ (reference sequence). In DNA, the CDR3 is TGTGCCAGCAGCTCGGACACTTACTGGCCCCTCCACTTT. Translating it yields CASSSDTYWPLHF.

This chain connects TRBV4-1 to TRBJ2-2; D remains unclear. The CDR3 is 16 amino acids. The V gene lost 1 base and the J gene lost 5 bases, with 14 bases spanning the gap. The germline CDR1 and CDR2 sequences are MGHRA and YSYEKL. This CDR3 is CASSQVFEEWTGELFF. In DNA, the CDR3 is TGCGCCAGCAGCCAAGTCTTTGAGGAGTGGACCGGGGAGCTGTTTTTT.

This chain links TRBV2 with TRBJ2-5; no clear D gene. Trimming left V 11 bases short and J 9 bases short, with 16 bases between. Looked up from germline, CDR1 is SNHLY and CDR2 is FYNNEI. This CDR3 is 11 amino acids long. CDR3 in DNA: TGTGCCGTTCGCCGAAGAGAAGCCCAGTACTTC. Its protein is CAVRRREAQYF.

A few counts support this clone. V gene TRBV4-1 combines with J gene TRBJ1-1; D unclear. Looked up from germline, CDR1 is MGHRA and CDR2 is YSYEKL. The CDR3 totals 13 residues. The V end lost 2 bases, the J end lost 9 bases, and 13 bases lay between the germline ends. The CDR3 nucleotides read TGCGCCAGCAGCCAAACGAACGGGGAGAAAGCTTTCTTT. This encodes CASSQTNGEKAFF.

The V and J genes are TRBV27 and TRBJ1-1; D is possibly TRBD1 (5 bases). The CDR3 contains 14 residues. V was pared by 2 bases and J by 1 base, with 8 bases between. In germline, CDR1 is MNHEY, CDR2 SMNVEV (reference sequence). The CDR3, as DNA: TGTGCCAGCAGTTTAACAGGATCGAACACTGAAGCTTTCTTT. Translated: CASSLTGSNTEAFF.

The table lists this clone with a count of one. V is TRBV30 and J is TRBJ1-2; no reliable D call. Germline V gene sequence: CDR1 GTSNPN, CDR2 SVGIG (reference sequence). There are 14 residues in the CDR3. The V and J ends lost 4 bases and 4 bases respectively, with 16 bases between them. The CDR3 here is CAWKGTETTYGYTF. CDR3 nucleotides: TGTGCCTGGAAAGGTACAGAGACGACCTATGGCTACACCTTC.

The table lists this clone with a few counts. This chain links TRBV6-5 with TRBJ1-1, with D hard to call. V shed 0 bases and J shed 2 bases, with 10 bases lying between them. The CDR3 length is 15 residues. CDR1 MNHEY and CDR2 SVGAGI come from the germline V gene. The CDR3 protein is CASSYSALDNTEAFF. DNA of the CDR3: TGTGCCAGCAGTTACTCTGCCCTAGATAACACTGAAGCTTTCTTT.

The DNA of the CDR3 is TGTGCCAGCAGCTTAGTCACGGGAGTATCTCCAGATACGCAGTATTTT. Its translation: CASSLVTGVSPDTQYF. This chain joins TRBV13 and TRBJ2-3, with D perhaps matching TRBD2 (6 bases). Between the trimmed V and J ends, which lost 1 base and 4 bases, there was a span of 15 bases. The CDR3 covers 16 residues. Germline CDR1 is PRHDT and CDR2 is FYEKMQ (reference sequence).

This clone was counted only a few times. The genes are TRBV9 and TRBJ1-1; 7 nucleotides agree with TRBD1. The germline V gene encodes CDR1 SGDLS and CDR2 YYNGEE. With V trimmed by 4 bases and J by 3 bases, 6 bases remained unmatched. CDR3 size: 14 residues. The CDR3: CASSISGTDTEAFF. The CDR3 DNA sequence: TGTGCCAGCAGCATTTCCGGGACAGACACTGAAGCTTTCTTT. Together with reference TRBV9 and TRBJ1-1, the CDR3 gives the full variable domain: DSGVTQTPKHLITATGQRVTLRCSPRSGDLSVYWYQQSLDQGLQFLIQYYNGEERAKGNILERFSAQQFPDLHSELNLSSLELGDSALYFCASSISGTDTEAFFGQGTRLTVV.

CDR3 DNA: TGTGCCACCCACGGACAGGGCGAGGGTACTGAAGCTTTCTTT. Translating gives CATHGQGEGTEAFF. The chain is built from TRBV10-3 and TRBJ1-1, with 8 positions matching TRBD1. The trim removed 10 bases at V and 5 bases at J, leaving 12 bases unmatched. CDR1 ENHRY and CDR2 SYGVKD come from the germline V gene. CDR3 length: 14 amino acids.